These 8 T cell receptor beta chains came from one sample sequenced in a study of blood T cells in healthy people across ages (dated by TCRdb to 2014 to 2015). Library preparation used 5' RACE. A second about 7 to 12 cycle PCR used a sample-barcoded 5' primer and a J-beta primer mix. TCRdb's own reprocessing of the public reads used fastp at Q25 and MiXCR and kept productive beta chains. Every distinct CDR3 protein forms one entry, paired with its most common genes and DNA. The sample includes approximately 1,700,000 distinct CDR3 sequences, with about 39% observed a single time. The top ten constitute about 23% of the sample. Input material: blood. The receptors were sampled from a human donor in good health.

The rearrangement uses TRBV29-1 and TRBJ1-2; TRBD1 matches at 7 bases. V dropped 7 bases and J dropped 0; count of bases not matched to a gene: 8. The germline V gene has CDR1 SQVTM and CDR2 ANQGSEA. This CDR3 has 14 residues. The CDR3 loop is CSAQTGDTNYGYTF. The CDR3 DNA sequence: TGCAGCGCCCAAACAGGGGATACTAACTATGGCTACACCTTC.

This chain uses TRBV12-3 or TRBV12-4 with TRBJ1-6, with TRBD1 as a possible D gene (6 bases). The ends were cut back, 6 bases at V and 2 bases at J, with 11 bases in the middle. The CDR3 is 15 residues long. The chain's CDR3 is CASSARGTYNSPLHF. The CDR3 coding sequence is TGTGCCAGCAGCGCCAGGGGAACCTATAATTCACCCCTCCACTTT.

The V gene is TRBV7-2, the J gene TRBJ1-1, with unresolved D. Trimming stripped 5 bases from V and 12 bases from J, with 16 bases between. Germline CDR1 and CDR2: SGHTA and FQGNSA. There are 12 residues in the CDR3. The CDR3 is CASSPGSRSTFF. As DNA, the CDR3 is TGTGCCAGCAGCCCCGGATCCCGGTCAACTTTCTTT.

There are a few counts of this clonotype. A read error may explain this, as a much larger clone is one base away. The chain links TRBV6-1 to TRBJ2-6, with D possibly being TRBD1 or TRBD2 (5 bases each). There are 17 residues in the CDR3. Germline CDR1 reads MNHNS; CDR2 reads SASEGT. The CDR3 here is CASSTRTASSGANVRTF. The CDR3 DNA follows: TGTGCCAGCAGTACGCGGACTGCCAGCTCTGGGGCCAACGTCCGGACTTTC.

The chain carries TRBV12-3 or TRBV12-4 and TRBJ1-6; no clear D gene. Trimming took off 5 bases at V and 6 bases at J, with 5 bases between the two ends. The CDR3 spans 12 residues. In DNA, the CDR3 is TGTGCCAGCAGTGACTCTAATTCACCCCTCCACTTT. As protein: CASSDSNSPLHF.

The CDR3 DNA follows: TGCAGCGTTGGCAGTGGGATTAACTATGGCTACACCTTC. It translates to CSVGSGINYGYTF. This chain joins TRBV29-1 and TRBJ1-2, with D unresolved. Germline lookup yields CDR1 SQVTM and CDR2 ANQGSEA. The CDR3 contains 13 residues. Trimming took 4 bases from V and 1 from J, leaving 10 bases between them.

The gene calls are TRBV9 and TRBJ2-1, with TRBD2 as a possible D gene (6 bases). V was shortened by 2 bases and J by 6 bases, with 15 bases between the two germline ends. CDR1 and CDR2 (germline): SGDLS, YYNGEE. The CDR3 runs to 15 residues. DNA for the CDR3: TGTGCCAGCAGCGTTTCCGGTGGGGGAGGCAATGAGCAGTTCTTC. It encodes CASSVSGGGGNEQFF.

The chain couples TRBV12-3 or TRBV12-4 to TRBJ2-1; 9 nucleotides line up with TRBD2. The CDR3 is 13 amino acids. V shed 8 bases and J 5 bases; nucleotides not matched to a gene: 4. This CDR3 is CASGASGNNEQFF. The DNA for the CDR3 is TGTGCCAGCGGGGCTAGCGGGAACAATGAGCAGTTCTTC.